This passage covers 9 T cell receptor beta chains from one sample sequenced in a study of OX40 agonist ivuxolimab in advanced cancers. Sequencing was performed with immunoSEQ multiplex PCR; in TCRdb, only in-frame clones are kept and a portion is missing. The sample records 85,000 to 100,000 clones, 91% being singletons. Here the sequenced sample was CD4+ or CD8+ T cells sorted from blood, taken in a trial of the OX40 agonist ivuxolimab. These receptors came from an adult with an advanced solid tumor such as melanoma, head and neck, liver or kidney cancer.

CDR3 nucleotides: TGCGCCAGCAGCCAGAGTCCGTCGAGGGGAAGCTCCTACAATGAGCAGTTCTTC. This gives the protein CASSQSPSRGSSYNEQFF. The chain carries TRBV5-1 and TRBJ2-1; D might be TRBD1 or TRBD2, each matching 5 bases. Germline V gives CDR1 SGHRS, CDR2 YFSETQ. V was cut by 4 bases and J by 0 bases, with 20 bases left in between. CDR3 length equals 18 residues.

V gene TRBV29-1 combines with J gene TRBJ2-7; either TRBD1 or TRBD2 may supply D (5 bases each). Germline CDR1 is SQVTM and CDR2 is ANQGSEA. The CDR3 runs to 13 residues. V was shortened by 5 bases and J by 6 bases, with 17 bases between the two germline ends. The CDR3 DNA reads as TGCAGCGTTTTCGGTCAGGGTCGGGGCGAGCAGTACTTC. Its translation is CSVFGQGRGEQYF.

The chain recombines TRBV28 with TRBJ2-7; D is unclear. CDR3 size: 14 residues. Trimming cost V 3 bases and J 8 bases, with 17 bases left between them. Germline V gene lookup returns CDR1 MDHEN and CDR2 SYDVKM. CDR3 residues: CASSFSAARSQQYF. Here the CDR3 DNA reads TGTGCCAGCAGTTTCTCGGCAGCTCGGAGCCAGCAGTACTTC.

The genes are TRBV7-8 and TRBJ2-7, with D perhaps TRBD1 or TRBD2 (5 bases each). Germline lookup yields CDR1 SGHVS and CDR2 FQNEAQ. V was trimmed by 7 bases and J by 2 bases, leaving 15 bases between them. This CDR3 region has 14 residues. The CDR3: CASKSSQGPYEQYF. The CDR3 bases are TGTGCCAGCAAGTCTTCGCAGGGACCCTACGAGCAGTACTTC.

The chain employs TRBV6-6 and TRBJ2-1, with a tentative D call TRBD1 (5 bases). V was trimmed by 2 bases and J by 5 bases, leaving 10 bases between them. From germline, CDR1 is MNHNY and CDR2 SVGAGI (reference sequence). The CDR3 totals 14 residues. Here the CDR3 reads CASSYGRQNNEQFF. The CDR3 DNA follows: TGTGCCAGCAGTTACGGCCGACAGAACAATGAGCAGTTCTTC.

The chain employs TRBV6-5 and TRBJ1-3; TRBD1 agrees at 9 bases. Germline V gives CDR1 MNHEY, CDR2 SVGAGI. The J segment lost 9 bases and the V segment lost 2 bases, leaving 2 bases of the junction unmatched. The CDR3 has 13 residues. CDR3 residues: CASSYTGQGTIYF. CDR3 DNA sequence: TGTGCCAGCAGTTACACGGGACAGGGCACCATATATTTT.

The chain has TRBV5-1 and TRBJ2-3; TRBD2 agrees at 10 bases. This CDR3 spans 17 amino acids. CDR1 is SGHRS and CDR2 is YFSETQ in the germline V gene. Losses at the gene ends were 4 bases for V and 3 bases for J; bases not matched to a gene: 11. In nucleotides, the CDR3 is TGCGCCAGCAGCCCGCCCCTTCTAGCGGGAGTAACAGATACGCAGTATTTT. Translating gives CASSPPLLAGVTDTQYF.

A word on this clone: The same CDR3 also results from other DNA sequences found in this sample. The rearrangement joins TRBV28 to TRBJ2-7; 7 bases are shared with TRBD1. J was trimmed by 9 bases and V by 1 base; bases with no gene match: 9. This CDR3 comprises 14 residues. Germline CDR1 MDHEN, CDR2 SYDVKM. CDR3 region: CASSLLGGQGGQYF. The CDR3 DNA is TGTGCCAGCAGTTTATTAGGGGGCCAGGGTGGGCAGTACTTC.

The V call is TRBV5-5, the J call TRBJ1-2; D might be TRBD1 (5 bases). The CDR3 has 16 amino acids. CDR1 is SGHKS and CDR2 is YYEKEE in the germline V gene (reference sequence). The V gene lost 2 bases and the J gene lost 0 bases, with 14 bases spanning the gap. This CDR3 is CASSLAGTLANYGYTF. For the CDR3, the DNA is TGTGCCAGCAGCTTAGCAGGGACGTTAGCTAACTATGGCTACACCTTC.